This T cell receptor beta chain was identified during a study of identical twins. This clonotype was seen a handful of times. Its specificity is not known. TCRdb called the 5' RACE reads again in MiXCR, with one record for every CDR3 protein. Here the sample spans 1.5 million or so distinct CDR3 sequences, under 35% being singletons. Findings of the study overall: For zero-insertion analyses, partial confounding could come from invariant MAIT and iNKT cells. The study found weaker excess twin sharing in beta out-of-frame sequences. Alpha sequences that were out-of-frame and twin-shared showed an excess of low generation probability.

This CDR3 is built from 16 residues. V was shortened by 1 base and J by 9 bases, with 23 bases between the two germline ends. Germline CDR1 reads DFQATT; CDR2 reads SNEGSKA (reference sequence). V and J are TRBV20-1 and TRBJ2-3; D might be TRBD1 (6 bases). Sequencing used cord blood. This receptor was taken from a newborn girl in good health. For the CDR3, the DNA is TGCAGTGCTAGAGTGGGTGGCACGGGCAGCACAGGGACGCAGTATTTT. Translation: CSARVGGTGSTGTQYF.